The 5 T cell receptor beta chains reported below all come from one sample, sequenced in a study of shared clonotypes between healthy human individuals. Using immunoSEQ multiplex PCR, the repertoire was profiled, and TCRdb retains in-frame clones only, with some absent. The table lists about 1.5 million clones, nearly 99% of them singletons. Sequencing was done on a sample of naive CD4+ T cells sorted from blood. The subset: CD45RA+ positively selected. Every receptor here comes from a man aged 30 to 45 in good health.

The chain joins TRBV5-1 to TRBJ2-5; 9 positions match TRBD1. The CDR3 totals 15 residues. CDR1 and CDR2 (germline): SGHRS, YFSETQ. Trimming at V came to 6 bases and at J to 3 bases, leaving 9 bases not matched to a gene. The CDR3 sequence is CASIRGTGPEETQYF. CDR3 sequence (DNA): TGCGCCAGCATCCGGGGGACAGGGCCGGAAGAGACCCAGTACTTC.

The genes are TRBV7-8 and TRBJ1-1, with D unclear. Germline V gene lookup returns CDR1 SGHVS and CDR2 FQNEAQ. V dropped 6 bases and J dropped 2 bases, with 10 bases sitting between them. CDR3 length: 13 amino acids. The DNA of the CDR3 is TGTGCCAGCAGACCGGAAATAAACACTGAAGCTTTCTTT. It specifies CASRPEINTEAFF. The whole variable domain, filled in from reference TRBV7-8 and TRBJ1-1, reads GAGVSQSPRYKVAKRGQDVALRCDPISGHVSLFWYQQALGQGPEFLTYFQNEAQLDKSGLPSDRFFAERPEGSVSTLKIQRTQQEDSAVYLCASRPEINTEAFFGQGTRLTVV.

This chain connects TRBV6-1 to TRBJ1-1; D is ambiguous. The CDR3 is 12 amino acids. V was shortened by 3 bases and J by 1 base, with 3 bases between the two germline ends. The V gene's germline CDR1 is MNHNS and CDR2 SASEGT. The CDR3 region is CASSEQNTEAFF. In DNA form, the CDR3 reads TGTGCCAGCAGTGAGCAGAACACTGAAGCTTTCTTT.

This chain joins TRBV9 and TRBJ2-5; TRBD1 might be the D (6 bases). With 4 bases removed from V and 3 bases from J, the gap between germline ends came to 13 bases. Germline values: CDR1 SGDLS, CDR2 YYNGEE. The CDR3 has 14 residues. The CDR3 bases are TGTGCCAGCAGCACAGGCCCAGGGGAAGAGACCCAGTACTTC. Its protein product is CASSTGPGEETQYF.

The V gene is TRBV12-5, the J gene TRBJ2-3; TRBD2 matches 10 bases. The CDR3 runs to 18 residues. In germline, CDR1 is LGHNT, CDR2 FRNRAP. Unmatched junction bases numbered 10, after V lost 0 bases and J lost 4 bases. The CDR3 protein is CASGLVPSSGSMSDTQYF. As DNA, the CDR3 is TGTGCTAGTGGTTTGGTACCGTCTAGCGGGAGTATGTCAGATACGCAGTATTTT. Based on the CDR3 plus reference TRBV12-5 and TRBJ2-3, the full variable domain is DARVTQTPRHKVTEMGQEVTMRCQPILGHNTVFWYRQTMMQGLELLAYFRNRAPLDDSGMPKDRFSAEMPDATLATLKIQPSEPRDSAVYFCASGLVPSSGSMSDTQYFGPGTRLTVL.